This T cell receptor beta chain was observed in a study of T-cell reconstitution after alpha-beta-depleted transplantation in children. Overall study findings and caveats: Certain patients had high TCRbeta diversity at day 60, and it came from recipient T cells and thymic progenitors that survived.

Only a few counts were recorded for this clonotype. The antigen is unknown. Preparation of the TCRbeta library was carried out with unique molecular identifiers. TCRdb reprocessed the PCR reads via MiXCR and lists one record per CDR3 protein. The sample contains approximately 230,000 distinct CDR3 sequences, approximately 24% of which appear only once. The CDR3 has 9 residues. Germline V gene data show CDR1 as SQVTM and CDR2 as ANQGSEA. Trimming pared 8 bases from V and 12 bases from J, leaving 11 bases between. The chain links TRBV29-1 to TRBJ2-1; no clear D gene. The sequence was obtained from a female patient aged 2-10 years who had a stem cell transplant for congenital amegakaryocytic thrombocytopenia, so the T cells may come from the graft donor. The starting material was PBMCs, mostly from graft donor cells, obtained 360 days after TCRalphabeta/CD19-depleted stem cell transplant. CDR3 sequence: CSPTNPQFF. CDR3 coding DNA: TGCAGCCCCACTAATCCGCAGTTCTTC.